The present entry profiles one T cell receptor (beta chain) with its context. The CDR3 has 16 amino acids. V lost 5 bases to trimming and J lost 2 bases, with 18 bases between them. Germline loops: CDR1 SEHNR, CDR2 FQNEAQ (reference sequence). The data are from a study of chemoradiotherapy in HPV16-positive cancers. Study-level background: Candidate HPV-specific T-cell clones and common TCR motifs came from functional assays in a couple of HPV16-positive patients.

Sequencing was performed with immunoSEQ multiplex PCR; in TCRdb, only in-frame clones are kept and a portion is missing. The table records 3,500 to 5,000 clones, roughly 80% of them present only once. Over chemoradiotherapy, repertoires were sampled more than once. Sampling was carried out from a patient who underwent chemoradiotherapy. This TCR came from a human donor with HPV-associated anogenital cancer. This chain joins TRBV7-9 and TRBJ1-2, with a tentative D call TRBD1 (5 bases). In DNA form, the CDR3 reads TGTGCCAGCAGCCACGACAGAAGCGAATACAACTATGGCTACACCTTC. Translation gives CASSHDRSEYNYGYTF.